This TCR beta chain was documented in a study of response to subunit inactivated influenza vaccine. Germline trimming cut 3 bases from V and 0 bases from J; bases unmatched to any gene: 5. The CDR3 totals 15 residues. Germline values: CDR1 DFQATT, CDR2 SNEGSKA (reference sequence). TCRdb fed the RT-PCR reads into MiXCR, producing one record per CDR3 protein. The repertoire holds about 540,000 distinct CDR3 sequences, with approximately 24% as singletons. The same data also went into a second study, on T cells expressing NK-cell markers. That paper adds: Production of TCR beta cDNA relied on 5'RACE template switching with UMIs. Seven of eight sequenced donors tested HCMV-seropositive; one tested seronegative. An anti-gamma-delta TCR antibody restricted sorting to alpha-beta TCR T cells in several experiments. About 1.0-8% of CD8+ T cells in about 6 donors belonged to dominant NKG2C+ clonotypes. The study left the HCMV specificity of expanded NKG2C+ T cell clones unresolved.

This sequence was found in a man in his fifties who received an inactivated influenza vaccine. The material was CD4+ T cells sorted from PBMCs, obtained roughly 13 days after vaccination. The V call is TRBV20-1, the J call TRBJ1-5; 7 bases are a match to TRBD1. The CDR3 region has the DNA TGCAGTGCTAGCCTGACAGGGCTTAGCAATCAGCCCCAGCATTTT. It yields the protein CSASLTGLSNQPQHF.